These 24 T cell receptor beta chains came from one sample sequenced in a study of OX40 agonist ivuxolimab in advanced cancers. Clones were read by immunoSEQ multiplex PCR, and TCRdb kept only the in-frame ones, dropping some. The repertoire consists of tens of thousands of clones, with 70% to 90% occurring once and the leading ten covering roughly 12%. The sample in question was CD4+ or CD8+ T cells sorted from blood, obtained in a trial of the OX40 agonist ivuxolimab. The receptors derive from an adult with an advanced solid tumor such as melanoma, head and neck, liver or kidney cancer.

This clone was detected once. The chain is built from TRBV4-3 and TRBJ2-6; D gene unclear. The ends were cut back, 0 bases at V and 0 bases at J, with 12 bases in the middle. Germline CDR1 is LGHNA and CDR2 is YSLEER. There are 18 residues in the CDR3. The CDR3 spells CASSQDVQFASGANVLTF. CDR3 DNA sequence: TGCGCCAGCAGCCAAGATGTACAATTCGCCTCTGGGGCCAACGTCCTGACTTTC.

The V call is TRBV18, the J call TRBJ1-5; 7 bases agree with TRBD1. The germline CDR1 and CDR2 sequences are KGHSH and LQKENI. The CDR3 contains 14 residues. The J segment lost 8 bases and the V segment lost 6 bases, leaving 10 bases of the junction unmatched. Here the CDR3 DNA reads TGTGCCAGCTCTCCCAGGAACAGGGGTGAGCCCCAGCATTTT. Its translation is CASSPRNRGEPQHF. The variable domain in full, completed from reference TRBV18 and TRBJ1-5, reads NAGVMQNPRHLVRRRGQEARLRCSPMKGHSHVYWYRQLPEEGLKFMVYLQKENIIDESGMPKERFSAEFPKEGPSILRIQQVVRGDSAAYFCASSPRNRGEPQHFGDGTRLSIL.

The V gene is TRBV7-9, the J gene TRBJ2-3, with TRBD2 matching over 11 bases. This CDR3 spans 16 amino acids. Germline CDR1 is SEHNR and CDR2 is FQNEAQ (reference sequence). V shed 5 bases and J 0 bases; nucleotides not matched to a gene: 4. DNA of the CDR3: TGTGCCAGCAGCCTCGGGACTAGCGGTAGCACAGATACGCAGTATTTT. Amino acids: CASSLGTSGSTDTQYF.

The rearrangement joins TRBV5-4 to TRBJ2-7; a possible D gene is TRBD2 (6 bases). Germline V gene data show CDR1 as SGHNT and CDR2 as YYREEE (reference sequence). The CDR3 has 14 amino acids. Trimming stripped 4 bases from V and 1 base from J, with 12 bases between. CDR3 DNA sequence: TGTGCCAGCAGCCCGTGGGGAGGATCCTACGAGCAGTACTTC. Translated, it gives CASSPWGGSYEQYF. The full variable domain, completed using reference TRBV5-4 and TRBJ2-7, is ETGVTQSPTHLIKTRGQQVTLRCSSQSGHNTVSWYQQALGQGPQFIFQYYREEENGRGNFPPRFSGLQFPNYSSELNVNALELDDSALYLCASSPWGGSYEQYFGPGTRLTVT.

The rearrangement joins TRBV4-3 to TRBJ1-3; D is unclear. Germline assignment: CDR1 LGHNA and CDR2 YSLEER. With 0 bases removed from V and 0 bases from J, the gap between germline ends came to 6 bases. CDR3 length: 15 amino acids. This chain's CDR3 is CASSQDGDSGNTIYF. In DNA, the CDR3 is TGCGCCAGCAGCCAAGATGGGGACTCTGGAAACACCATATATTTT.

This clone was observed a few times. This chain connects TRBV2 to TRBJ2-2; 10 bases align to TRBD1. Germline CDR1 and CDR2: SNHLY and FYNNEI. The CDR3 consists of 15 residues. Trimming removed 7 bases from V and 4 bases from J; junction bases left unmatched: 6. As DNA, the CDR3 is TGTGCCAGCACCGCGACAGGGGGCTTCACCGGGGAGCTGTTTTTT. It translates to CASTATGGFTGELFF. The full variable domain, completed using reference TRBV2 and TRBJ2-2, is EPEVTQTPSHQVTQMGQEVILRCVPISNHLYFYWYRQILGQKVEFLVSFYNNEISEKSEIFDDQFSVERPDGSNFTLKIRSTKLEDSAMYFCASTATGGFTGELFFGEGSRLTVL.

This chain links TRBV2 with TRBJ2-7; 10 nucleotides align to TRBD2. V lost 4 bases, J lost 2 bases, and 5 bases stayed unmatched. The CDR3 consists of 15 residues. In germline, CDR1 is SNHLY, CDR2 FYNNEI. The CDR3: CASSVLAGETYEQYF. CDR3 nucleotides: TGTGCCAGCAGTGTCCTAGCGGGGGAGACCTACGAGCAGTACTTC. Based on the CDR3 plus reference TRBV2 and TRBJ2-7, the full variable domain is EPEVTQTPSHQVTQMGQEVILRCVPISNHLYFYWYRQILGQKVEFLVSFYNNEISEKSEIFDDQFSVERPDGSNFTLKIRSTKLEDSAMYFCASSVLAGETYEQYFGPGTRLTVT.

The chain couples TRBV18 to TRBJ2-3; 11 bases fit TRBD2. The J segment lost 4 bases and the V segment lost 1 base, leaving 10 bases of the junction unmatched. Germline lookup yields CDR1 KGHSH and CDR2 LQKENI. The CDR3 spans 18 residues. The chain's CDR3 is CASSPRFVSGGAPDTQYF. Written as DNA, the CDR3 is TGTGCCAGCTCACCACGGTTTGTTAGCGGGGGGGCCCCAGATACGCAGTATTTT.

This rearrangement joins TRBV5-8 to TRBJ2-1; no definite D call. The germline gives CDR1 SGHTS, CDR2 YDEGEE. V dropped 2 bases and J dropped 6 bases, with 6 bases sitting between them. The CDR3 extends over 12 amino acids. CDR3 in DNA: TGTGCCAGCAGCTTAAACAGCAATGAGCAGTTCTTC. It translates to CASSLNSNEQFF.

The V gene is TRBV10-3, the J gene TRBJ1-3; 7 nucleotides align to TRBD1. V was clipped by 2 bases and J by 2 bases; unmatched bases: 9. CDR1 is ENHRY, CDR2 SYGVKD, per germline. CDR3 size: 17 residues. This CDR3 reads CAISELGQAGAGNTIYF. The CDR3 nucleotides read TGTGCCATCAGTGAGCTCGGACAGGCCGGGGCTGGAAACACCATATATTTT.

As regards this clone: Other DNA sequences in the same sample also yield this CDR3. The rearrangement uses TRBV5-4 and TRBJ2-7, with 7 bases aligning to TRBD1. The CDR3 runs to 14 residues. Germline assignment: CDR1 SGHNT and CDR2 YYREEE (reference sequence). The ends lost 0 bases at V and 2 bases at J; junction bases unmatched: 2. The CDR3, as DNA: TGTGCCAGCAGCTTGGGACAGGGTGCCTACGAGCAGTACTTC. As protein: CASSLGQGAYEQYF.

This sequence joins TRBV30 and TRBJ2-1; the D gene could be TRBD1 or TRBD2 (5 bases each). The CDR3 has 14 residues. V lost 0 bases and J 8 bases, leaving 14 bases between the germline ends. Germline CDR1 GTSNPN, CDR2 SVGIG (reference sequence). In DNA, the CDR3 is TGTGCCTGGAGTGTCGGGGCAGGGTGGGATGAGCAGTTCTTC. Translation: CAWSVGAGWDEQFF.

This clone was picked up a small number of times. The gene calls are TRBV7-9 and TRBJ2-5; 7 positions agree with TRBD1. J lost 3 bases, V lost 4 bases, and 14 bases had no gene match. The germline gives CDR1 SEHNR, CDR2 FQNEAQ (reference sequence). The CDR3 has 17 amino acids. CDR3 in amino acids: CASSSREKGASEETQYF. CDR3 sequence (DNA): TGTGCCAGCAGCTCAAGGGAGAAGGGGGCGAGCGAAGAGACCCAGTACTTC.

The chain links TRBV27 to TRBJ1-1, with 8 bases fitting TRBD1. This CDR3 spans 13 amino acids. From germline, CDR1 is MNHEY and CDR2 SMNVEV (reference sequence). Losses at the gene ends were 3 bases for V and 6 bases for J; bases not matched to a gene: 3. CDR3 protein: CASSFAQGAEAFF. CDR3 DNA: TGTGCCAGCAGTTTTGCACAGGGGGCTGAAGCTTTCTTT.

This clone has just one count. The rearrangement links TRBV5-1 to TRBJ2-3; no definite D call. The CDR3 contains 14 residues. From germline, CDR1 is SGHRS and CDR2 YFSETQ. The ends were cut back, 0 bases at V and 0 bases at J, with 5 bases in the middle. This CDR3 is CASSLETSTDTQYF. DNA for the CDR3: TGCGCCAGCAGCTTGGAGACCAGCACAGATACGCAGTATTTT.

The rearrangement joins TRBV9 to TRBJ2-1, with 8 bases lining up with TRBD2. Germline lookup yields CDR1 SGDLS and CDR2 YYNGEE. V lost 3 bases and J lost 9; bases outside the gene matches: 14. The CDR3 spans 16 residues. The CDR3 region has the DNA TGTGCCAGCAGCGCCTCCGGGACTAGAAGCATCATTGAGCAGTTCTTC. Translated: CASSASGTRSIIEQFF.

The chain is built from TRBV27 and TRBJ2-7; TRBD1 might be the D (5 bases). CDR3 length: 14 amino acids. V gave up 8 bases and J gave up 4 bases, with 18 bases separating them. Per the germline V gene, CDR1 is MNHEY and CDR2 is SMNVEV (reference sequence). The CDR3 loop is CASRAGGAGYEQYF. CDR3 nucleotides: TGTGCCAGCCGAGCAGGTGGGGCAGGGTACGAGCAGTACTTC.

This sequence joins TRBV7-3 and TRBJ1-2; D unclear. The CDR3 contains 16 residues. Trimming pared 2 bases from V and 4 bases from J, leaving 17 bases between. Germline V lookup: CDR1 SGHTA, CDR2 FQGTGA. The CDR3 here is CASSLVRWGALYGYTF. The CDR3 coding sequence is TGTGCCAGCAGCTTAGTCCGTTGGGGTGCCCTCTATGGCTACACCTTC.

This chain uses TRBV6-1 with TRBJ2-7, with D perhaps matching TRBD1 (5 bases). From germline, CDR1 is MNHNS and CDR2 SASEGT. This CDR3 has 16 amino acids. V lost 3 bases and J 4 bases, leaving 19 bases between the germline ends. The CDR3, as DNA: TGTGCCAGCAGTGAGGGATGGGGTTATACAGGTTACGAGCAGTACTTC. Translated: CASSEGWGYTGYEQYF.

The genes are TRBV5-1 and TRBJ2-7; TRBD2 aligns across 7 bases. The ends lost 7 bases at V and 4 bases at J; junction bases unmatched: 14. Germline CDR1 is SGHRS and CDR2 is YFSETQ. This CDR3 region has 15 residues. DNA of the CDR3: TGCGCCAGCTCGCCTCGTCGGGGGGATTCATACGAGCAGTACTTC. Translation: CASSPRRGDSYEQYF. The full variable domain, completed using reference TRBV5-1 and TRBJ2-7, is KAGVTQTPRYLIKTRGQQVTLSCSPISGHRSVSWYQQTPGQGLQFLFEYFSETQRNKGNFPGRFSGRQFSNSRSEMNVSTLELGDSALYLCASSPRRGDSYEQYFGPGTRLTVT.

This sequence joins TRBV9 and TRBJ1-2; D call uncertain. Per germline, CDR1 SGDLS and CDR2 YYNGEE. The CDR3 has 15 residues. Trimming cost V 4 bases and J 4 bases, with 17 bases left between them. This CDR3 reads CASSPHEDGFYGYTF. The CDR3, as DNA: TGTGCCAGCAGCCCCCACGAGGACGGTTTCTATGGCTACACCTTC.

This sequence joins TRBV4-1 and TRBJ2-3, with unresolved D. Trimming left V 0 bases short and J 5 bases short, with 6 bases between. In germline, CDR1 is MGHRA, CDR2 YSYEKL. The CDR3 extends over 13 amino acids. The CDR3 nucleotides are TGCGCCAGCAGCCAAGATCGCAGAGATACGCAGTATTTT. Its protein product is CASSQDRRDTQYF.

The chain links TRBV5-1 to TRBJ2-7; D is ambiguous. Germline CDR1 SGHRS, CDR2 YFSETQ. V lost 3 bases, J lost 3 bases, and 7 bases lay in between. CDR3 length: 12 amino acids. The CDR3 is CASSSEYYEQYF. The CDR3 DNA follows: TGCGCCAGCAGCTCCGAGTACTACGAGCAGTACTTC.

The chain joins TRBV4-1 to TRBJ2-5, with D perhaps matching TRBD2 (6 bases). The CDR3 extends over 16 amino acids. CDR1 is MGHRA, CDR2 YSYEKL, per germline. V lost 4 bases, J lost 0 bases, and 15 bases lay in between. The CDR3 coding sequence is TGCGCCAGCAGCCTACTGGGGCGGGGCCACCAAGAGACCCAGTACTTC. As protein: CASSLLGRGHQETQYF.